The entry that follows covers one T cell receptor (beta chain) sequence. The target antigen is unknown. At the Johns Hopkins FTIC core, DNA taken from cultured CD4+ T cells was sequenced by way of the Oncomine TCR Beta short-read assay. TCRdb passed the PCR reads through MiXCR, listing each CDR3 protein once. The sample consists of about 4,600 distinct CDR3 sequences, roughly 60% of them appearing once. These data come from a study of vaccination and CD4 T cells after COVID-19. Study as a whole: Post-vaccine sampling followed dose two by a median about 69 days (range 14 to 241). Cellular stimulation was performed using overlapping spike peptides derived from SARS-CoV-2, HCoV-NL63, HCoV-OC43 and HCoV-229E.

The treatment denotes: roughly 10-day PBMC culture with coronavirus spike peptide pools or control peptides (ViraFEST assay). These CD4+ T cells came from an unexposed donor, sampled before the COVID-19 pandemic (2011-2018). Researchers grew the cells for about 9 days and then pulled out CD4+ T cells by negative selection. This CDR3 region has 14 residues. Trimming took 5 bases from V and 1 from J, leaving 14 bases between them. CDR1 DFQATT and CDR2 SNEGSKA come from the germline V gene (reference sequence). The clonotype was recovered from a human donor in good health. This chain connects TRBV20-1 to TRBJ1-1, with D unresolved. The sample comprised CD4+ T cells from blood, cultured in vitro. CDR3 nucleotides: TGCAGTGCTCCCTCGGGGTCAGGGAACACTGAAGCTTTCTTT. Protein sequence: CSAPSGSGNTEAFF.